This T cell receptor (beta chain) was recovered during a study of neoadjuvant nivolumab and ipilimumab in lung cancer. Background on the study: The combination arm added day-1 ipilimumab 1 mg/kg to nivolumab 3 mg/kg on days 1, 15, 29. Findings of the study overall: TCR richness and clonality were higher in tumors than adjacent uninvolved lung. Blood richness before therapy tracked richness in tumors resected after neoadjuvant therapy. From pretherapy to surgery, tumor richness and clonality rose with dual therapy.

This table comes from immunoSEQ multiplex PCR, and its TCRdb copy is limited to in-frame clones, with some not included. The sample records thousands of clones, more than 80% being singletons. With regard to this clone: Antigen specificity is unknown.

This CDR3 has 14 amino acids. Germline loops: CDR1 SGHRS, CDR2 YFSETQ. Unmatched junction bases numbered 4, after V lost 1 base and J lost 4 bases. The J gene is TRBJ2-7, the V gene TRBV5-1, with 8 nucleotides matching TRBD1. The receptor comes from an adult with non-small cell lung cancer. Some clones in this sample may be carry-over from other donors' samples. Source: normal lung tissue adjacent to the tumor, taken after neoadjuvant nivolumab, alone or with ipilimumab, at or shortly before surgery. The CDR3 DNA is TGCGCCAGCAGCTTGACAGGGGGGTATTACGAGCAGTACTTC. It codes for CASSLTGGYYEQYF.